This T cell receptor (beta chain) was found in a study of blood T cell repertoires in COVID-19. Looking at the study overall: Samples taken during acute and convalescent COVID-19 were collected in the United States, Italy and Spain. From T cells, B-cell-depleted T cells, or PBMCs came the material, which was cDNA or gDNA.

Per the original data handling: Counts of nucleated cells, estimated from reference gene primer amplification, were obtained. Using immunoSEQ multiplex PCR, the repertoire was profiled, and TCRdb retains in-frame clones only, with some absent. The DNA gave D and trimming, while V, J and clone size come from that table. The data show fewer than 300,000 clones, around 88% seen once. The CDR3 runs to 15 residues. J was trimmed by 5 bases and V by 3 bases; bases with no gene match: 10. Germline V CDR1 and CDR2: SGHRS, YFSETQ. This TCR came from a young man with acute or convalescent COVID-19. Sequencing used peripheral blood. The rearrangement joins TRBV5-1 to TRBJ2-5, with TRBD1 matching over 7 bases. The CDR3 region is CASSSLQGNGETQYF. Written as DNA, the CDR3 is TGCGCCAGCAGCTCTTTACAGGGGAATGGGGAGACCCAGTACTTC.